This TCR beta chain is from a study of Tregs in tolerant kidney transplant recipients. Study details: Sorting of CD4+CD25+CD127- cells followed approximately three-day belatacept mixed lymphocyte reactions, sometimes with roughly 5-day graft donor restimulation. Overall study results and limits: Biological reproducibility was not directly addressed in this study. The small number of patients limits these findings pending further validation. Expanding Tregs on activated donor B cells appeared to best identify donor-specific TCRbeta clones.

The V and J ends lost 4 bases and 0 bases respectively, with 11 bases between them. CDR3 length equals 15 residues. Germline loops: CDR1 SGHRS, CDR2 YFSETQ. A word on this clone: Its antigen is undetermined.

Sequencing was performed with immunoSEQ multiplex PCR; in TCRdb, only in-frame clones are kept and a portion is missing. The sample consists of just under 45,000 clones, about 95% of them appearing once. The chain couples TRBV5-1 to TRBJ2-1; D is uncertain. This TCR was sampled from a human donor in good health. Sample: Tregs from blood cultured with allogeneic cells. The CDR3 loop is CASSTYLSSYNEQFF. CDR3 nucleotide sequence: TGCGCCAGCAGCACCTACTTAAGCTCCTACAATGAGCAGTTCTTC.